This is a list of T cell receptor beta chains from one sample in a study of T cells after yellow fever vaccination. One entry per CDR3 protein, called by TCRdb with MiXCR from the 5' RACE reads. This sample has about 630,000 distinct CDR3 sequences, with 10% to 15% found just once. Sequencing was performed on PBMCs, taken on the day of the yellow fever booster vaccination. The origin of the receptors is a man aged 25-45 years who received the YFV17D yellow fever vaccine. Both conserved end residues are part of each CDR3. D genes are given only for firm matches. Some rows have no size entry. The others give once, few or many, or a class for an expanded clone.

v_gene	abundance	d_gene	j_gene	CDR3nt	CDR3aa
TRBV20-1	few	TRBD2	TRBJ2-5	TGCAGTGCTCACCGCTTAGCGGGAGTCCAGGAGACCCAGTACTTC	CSAHRLAGVQETQYF
TRBV7-2	few	NA	TRBJ1-2	TGTGCCAGCAGCACGGGGGGGAACTATGGCTACACCTTC	CASSTGGNYGYTF
TRBV29-1	few	TRBD2	TRBJ2-3	TGCAGCGTTGGGGGCTTGGCGGGAGGGCCGAAAGATACGCAGTATTTT	CSVGGLAGGPKDTQYF
TRBV5-5	few	TRBD2	TRBJ2-5	TGTGCCAGCAGCCCCCCCCGGGGGGTGAATTCCCAAGAGACCCAGTACTTC	CASSPPRGVNSQETQYF
TRBV28	few	NA	TRBJ1-4	TGTGCCAGCGCCCTCGTAGCATCAACTAATGAAAAACTGTTTTTT	CASALVASTNEKLFF
TRBV12-3/TRBV12-4	NA	NA	TRBJ2-1	TGTGCCAGCAGTTTGAGCTCGACTTTAGCAAATGAGCAGTTCTTC	CASSLSSTLANEQFF
TRBV12-3/TRBV12-4	few	NA	TRBJ2-1	TGTGCCAGCAGTTGGGATAGCCGACATCAGTTCTTC	CASSWDSRHQFF
TRBV12-3/TRBV12-4	many	TRBD1	TRBJ2-5	TGTGCCAGCAGTTCTGGACAGGGCAAGCAAGAGACCCAGTACTTC	CASSSGQGKQETQYF
TRBV4-2	NA	NA	TRBJ2-1	TGTGCCAGCAGCCAAGGGCGGGTGGGTAAGTTCTTC	CASSQGRVGKFF
TRBV12-3/TRBV12-4	NA	NA	TRBJ1-1	TGTGCCAGCAGTCTCCTCCCCGGGAACACTGAAGCTTTCTTT	CASSLLPGNTEAFF
TRBV30	NA	NA	TRBJ2-5	TGTGCCTGGGTGCGGGTGGGTTCGTCAGAGACCCAGTACTTC	CAWVRVGSSETQYF
TRBV29-1	few	TRBD2	TRBJ2-3	TGCAGCGTTGAAGCGCGGGGGAACACAGATACGCAGTATTTT	CSVEARGNTDTQYF
TRBV7-9	few	NA	TRBJ2-1	TGTGCCAGCAGCGACGACTACACGTCCTACAATGAGCAGTTCTTC	CASSDDYTSYNEQFF
TRBV5-1	NA	NA	TRBJ1-4	TGCGCCAGCAGCTTGGTCCCGATTGCAACTAATGAAAAACTGTTTTTT	CASSLVPIATNEKLFF
TRBV12-3/TRBV12-4	NA	TRBD2	TRBJ2-7	TGTGCCAGCAGTTTGGGACTAGCGTTCTACGAGCAGTACTTC	CASSLGLAFYEQYF
TRBV7-9	few	NA	TRBJ1-4	TGTGCCAGCCAAACGGCGGGTTTGGGTGAAAAACTGTTTTTT	CASQTAGLGEKLFF
TRBV30	few	TRBD1	TRBJ2-7	TGTGCCTGGACCCTCCGGGACAGGGGAGACGAGCAGTACTTC	CAWTLRDRGDEQYF
TRBV27	NA	NA	TRBJ1-1	TGTGCCAGCAGCTACAGGGAGCCCCTATGGATGAACACTGAAGCTTTCTTT	CASSYREPLWMNTEAFF
TRBV6-1	NA	NA	TRBJ1-1	TGTGCCAGCACCTGGACACCGAACACTGAAGCTTTCTTT	CASTWTPNTEAFF
TRBV19	few	NA	TRBJ2-7	TGTGCCACCGGGACCTCCAGGTACGAGCAGTACTTC	CATGTSRYEQYF
TRBV6-5	NA	TRBD1	TRBJ1-1	TGTGCCAGCAGTTACTCCCACAGGGGCGCCACTGAAGCTTTCTTT	CASSYSHRGATEAFF
TRBV29-1	few	NA	TRBJ2-7	TGCAGCGTTGGGGGTCTCGAGTTCGGCTCCTACGAGCAGTACTTC	CSVGGLEFGSYEQYF
TRBV4-3	NA	NA	TRBJ1-4	TGCGCCAGCAGCCAAGAATCACAGTTTGATGAAAAACTGTTTTTT	CASSQESQFDEKLFF
TRBV6-6	many	NA	TRBJ1-1	TGTGCCAGCAGCTTCACGCGACAGGAAGCTTTCTTT	CASSFTRQEAFF
TRBV18	many	NA	TRBJ2-1	TGTGCCAGCAGCCCCTCTCGGTACAATGAGCAGTTCTTC	CASSPSRYNEQFF
TRBV11-2	few	TRBD2	TRBJ2-1	TGTGCCAGCAGCTTATCACCGCGGGGGGAGCTAACCTACAATGAGCAGTTCTTC	CASSLSPRGELTYNEQFF
TRBV4-3	many	NA	TRBJ1-1	TGCGCCAGCAGCCAAGAAGGACAGAGCACTGAAGCTTTCTTT	CASSQEGQSTEAFF
TRBV4-3	NA	NA	TRBJ2-1	TGCGCCAGCAGCCGGTACGGGAGAGTAGACAATGAGCAGTTCTTC	CASSRYGRVDNEQFF
TRBV6-2/TRBV6-3	few	NA	TRBJ2-2	TGTGCCAGCAGGAAGACAGGGAACACCGGGGAGCTGTTTTTT	CASRKTGNTGELFF
TRBV6-5	few	TRBD2	TRBJ2-1	TGTGCCACGCGGTCGATTAAAAGCGGGAGAGGGTACAATGAGCAGTTCTTC	CATRSIKSGRGYNEQFF
TRBV6-1	few	NA	TRBJ2-3	TGTGCCAGCAGTCCTCCCCCGAGAGCCACAGATACGCAGTATTTT	CASSPPPRATDTQYF
TRBV5-4	NA	TRBD2	TRBJ2-7	TGTGCCAGCAGCTCTCTTACCGGGACTAGCGGGATCTACGAGCAGTACTTC	CASSSLTGTSGIYEQYF
TRBV20-1	NA	TRBD2	TRBJ2-7	TGCAGTGCTAGAGGCCTGACTAGCGGGAGGGCCTCCTACGAGCAGTACTTC	CSARGLTSGRASYEQYF
TRBV24-1	NA	NA	TRBJ2-1	TGTGCCACCAGTGATACGCGTAATGAGCAGTTCTTC	CATSDTRNEQFF
TRBV12-3/TRBV12-4	NA	TRBD1	TRBJ1-1	TGTGCCAGCAGTTTCTCAGGGGGGATCATTCTGAACACTGAAGCTTTCTTT	CASSFSGGIILNTEAFF
TRBV7-2	few	NA	TRBJ1-2	TGTGCCAGCAGCTTAGGGTCAGGGACCGGCTACACCTTC	CASSLGSGTGYTF
TRBV7-3	NA	NA	TRBJ2-3	TGTGCCAGCAGCTTAAAGAGGCGAGGAGATACGCAGTATTTT	CASSLKRRGDTQYF
TRBV14	few	NA	TRBJ2-3	TGTGCCAGCAGCCAAGTAAGGACGGATACGCAGTATTTT	CASSQVRTDTQYF
TRBV2	NA	TRBD2	TRBJ2-1	TGTGCCAGCAGTGTGAGGGAGGGAACCTACAATGAGCAGTTCTTC	CASSVREGTYNEQFF
TRBV24-1	few	NA	TRBJ1-1	TGTGCCACCAGTAACCCCGGACGGCCGGATGAAGCTTTCTTT	CATSNPGRPDEAFF
TRBV18	NA	TRBD2	TRBJ2-2	TGTGCCAGCTCACCTCAGCGGGACTCGACGAACACCGGGGAGCTGTTTTTT	CASSPQRDSTNTGELFF
TRBV20-1	NA	TRBD1	TRBJ1-5	TGCAGTGCTTCCCATGACAGGGGGCGTTCGCAGCCCCAGCATTTT	CSASHDRGRSQPQHF
TRBV2	few	NA	TRBJ2-7	TGTGCCAGCAGGGCTGTACAGGGCTCCTACGAGCAGTACTTC	CASRAVQGSYEQYF
TRBV20-1	NA	NA	TRBJ1-5	TGCAGTGCCATGACGGGAGGTCAGCCCCAGCATTTT	CSAMTGGQPQHF
TRBV12-3/TRBV12-4	few	NA	TRBJ2-1	TGTGCCAGCAGTTTTTCTGCGAACAATGAGCAGTTCTTC	CASSFSANNEQFF
TRBV5-1	few	TRBD2	TRBJ2-1	TGCGCCAGCAGCATACTAGCGGGAGCGAATGAGCAGTTCTTC	CASSILAGANEQFF
TRBV6-2/TRBV6-3	NA	TRBD1	TRBJ1-5	TGTGCCAGCAGCCAGGGACAGGTCTACCAGCCCCAGCATTTT	CASSQGQVYQPQHF
TRBV3-1	few	NA	TRBJ2-1	TGTGCCAGCAGCCCGCCGGGGAGAGCGGGTGCACAGTTCTTC	CASSPPGRAGAQFF
TRBV28	NA	NA	TRBJ1-3	TGTGCCAGCAGTACTGTCGGAAACACCATATATTTT	CASSTVGNTIYF
TRBV9	NA	NA	TRBJ2-7	TGTGCCAGCAGCGTTAGCACCACCACCACCTACGAGCAGTACTTC	CASSVSTTTTYEQYF